These 3 T cell receptor beta chains came from one sample sequenced in a study of identical twins. A single record per CDR3 protein comes from TCRdb applying MiXCR to the 5' RACE reads. The profile covers around 370,000 distinct CDR3 sequences, with 8.5% to 10% appearing a single time and approximately 8.9% taken by the ten largest. The specimen was naive T cells sorted from blood. These receptors came from a woman in her forties or fifties in good health.

This clonotype was counted at least ten times. This chain uses TRBV7-9 with TRBJ1-2; no definite D call. V was clipped by 5 bases and J by 5 bases, with 21 bases between them. Per the germline V gene, CDR1 is SEHNR and CDR2 is FQNEAQ (reference sequence). This CDR3 comprises 16 residues. CDR3 coding DNA: TGTGCCAGCAGCAAACGCACCGAGACCACGAATTATGGCTACACCTTC. Protein product: CASSKRTETTNYGYTF. Full variable domain (outside the CDR3, taken from reference TRBV7-9 and TRBJ1-2): DTGVSQNPRHKITKRGQNVTFRCDPISEHNRLYWYRQTLGQGPEFLTYFQNEAQLEKSRLLSDRFSAERPKGSFSTLEIQRTEQGDSAMYLCASSKRTETTNYGYTFGSGTRLTVV.

This clonotype was found many times. The chain uses TRBV5-1 and TRBJ2-1, with D possibly matching TRBD2 (5 bases). CDR1 and CDR2 (germline): SGHRS, YFSETQ. V gave up 4 bases and J gave up 9 bases, with 17 bases separating them. CDR3 length equals 14 residues. CDR3 region: CASSLDSSYGEQFF. The CDR3 DNA reads TGCGCCAGCAGCCTGGACTCGTCGTATGGTGAGCAGTTCTTC.

The rearrangement uses TRBV4-1 and TRBJ2-7; 9 nucleotides agree with TRBD2. The CDR3 sequence is 17 residues long. The V gene's germline CDR1 is MGHRA and CDR2 YSYEKL. Trimming removed 0 bases from V and 3 bases from J; junction bases left unmatched: 9. The chain's CDR3 is CASSQENGASGIYEQYF. The CDR3 coding sequence is TGCGCCAGCAGCCAAGAAAACGGGGCTAGCGGGATCTACGAGCAGTACTTC.